This TCR beta chain was documented in a study of regulatory T cells in long-lasting Graves disease. Libraries of TCR beta came from iRepertoire HTBI primers plus Arm-PCR of CDR3 regions. TCRdb reprocessed the multiplex PCR reads via MiXCR and lists one record per CDR3 protein. The sample includes over 350,000 distinct CDR3 sequences, around 13% of them seen just once. In this sample, this clonotype turned up many times. The germline gene is not matched at one end of the junction; a read error may be the cause. Time point: newly diagnosed GD, antithyroid drugs for less than 3 months. Extracted PBMC RNA gave rise to the TCR library. The CDR3 length is 12 residues. Germline loops: CDR1 MDHEN, CDR2 SYDVKM. Another study also made use of these data, one on T cells in Graves' hyperthyroidism and ophthalmopathy. That report notes: Blood also carried most thyroid clonotypes expanded above 0.001.

The specimen comprised peripheral blood mononuclear cells (PBMCs), sampled at new diagnosis, from a patient treated with antithyroid drugs. The TCR sequence derives from a woman aged 45-59 years with Graves disease. The V call is TRBV28, the J call TRBJ2-4; perhaps TRBD2 as D (6 bases). The CDR3 region is CASSTSRGGTNF. DNA of the CDR3: TGTGCCAGCAGTACATCACGTGGGGGGACGAACTTC.